A selection of T cell receptor beta chains follows, all from one sample in a study of blood T cell repertoires in COVID-19. Assay used: immunoSEQ multiplex PCR; TCRdb lists only in-frame clones, some missing. The data show some 140,000 clones, around 79% seen once. The source material was peripheral blood. Receptor source: a man older than 75 with acute or convalescent COVID-19. Both conserved end residues are part of each CDR3. Fields, in order: D gene, clone size, V gene, J gene, CDR3 DNA, CDR3 protein. D genes are given only for firm matches. A row's size may be missing; if present it is once, few, many or a size class.

NA	NA	TRBV29-1	TRBJ2-6	TGCAGCGTTGTAGCAGTGACTGGGGCCAACGTCCTGACTTTC	CSVVAVTGANVLTF
NA	few	TRBV23-1	TRBJ1-6	TGCGCCAGCACCCGGGGGTATTCACCCCTCCACTTT	CASTRGYSPLHF
TRBD2	NA	TRBV5-1	TRBJ2-3	TGCGCCAGCAGCTTGGGAGGGTTTAGCGGGGGCACAGATACGCAGTATTTT	CASSLGGFSGGTDTQYF
TRBD2	once	TRBV7-3	TRBJ2-3	TGTGCCAGCAGCTTACAGCGGGGGCCTAAGGGAGATACGCAGTATTTT	CASSLQRGPKGDTQYF
TRBD1	NA	TRBV18	TRBJ1-3	TGTGCCAGCTCACCGCCCGGGACAGGGAATGGAAACACCATATATTTT	CASSPPGTGNGNTIYF
TRBD2	NA	TRBV19	TRBJ2-1	TGTGCCAGTAGTAGCGGGGGGCCTAACAATGAGCAGTTCTTC	CASSSGGPNNEQFF
NA	NA	TRBV24-1	TRBJ1-1	TGTGCCACCGTGGGCGACAGATCAGAAGCTTTCTTT	CATVGDRSEAFF
NA	NA	TRBV28	TRBJ1-2	TGTGCCAGCAGTTTATATCCTAATCCGCGTGGCTACACCTTC	CASSLYPNPRGYTF
NA	few	TRBV19	TRBJ1-1	TGTGCCACCCGGACAGCCATGAACACTGAAGCTTTCTTT	CATRTAMNTEAFF
TRBD1	NA	TRBV30	TRBJ1-2	TGTGCCTGGAGTGTTGAGGGGGCGCGGGGCTACACCTTC	CAWSVEGARGYTF
TRBD1	NA	TRBV11-2	TRBJ2-5	TGTGCCAGCAGCTTCCGGGACAGGGAAGAGACCCAGTACTTC	CASSFRDREETQYF
NA	NA	TRBV3-1/TRBV3-2	TRBJ1-3	TGTGCCAGCAGCCAAGGCAGGGGCTCCGGAAACACCATATATTTT	CASSQGRGSGNTIYF
NA	NA	TRBV28	TRBJ2-5	TGTGCCAGCAGTTTTTCTCCGGGGTACGGCCAAGAGACCCAGTACTTC	CASSFSPGYGQETQYF
TRBD2	NA	TRBV7-7	TRBJ2-3	TGTGCCAGCAGCCGCGGTAGCGGGGGTTTTACAGATACGCAGTATTTT	CASSRGSGGFTDTQYF
NA	once	TRBV6-5	TRBJ1-2	TGTGCCAGCAGCGGATTTGGGGCCAACTATGGCTACACCTTC	CASSGFGANYGYTF
NA	once	TRBV5-1	TRBJ2-3	TGCGCCAGCAGCACAGGACGGTCCTTGGGGACAGATACGCAGTATTTT	CASSTGRSLGTDTQYF
NA	NA	TRBV7-2	TRBJ1-2	TGTGCCAGCAGCTTAGAGTACGGTAACTATGGCTACACCTTC	CASSLEYGNYGYTF
TRBD1	NA	TRBV5-4	TRBJ1-6	TGTGCCAGCAGCTCCCGGACAGGGACCACTTCACCCCTCCACTTT	CASSSRTGTTSPLHF
NA	NA	TRBV5-1	TRBJ2-3	TGCGCCAGCATGGGGGTAGCGGTGGGCACAGATACGCAGTATTTT	CASMGVAVGTDTQYF
TRBD2	medium-sized	TRBV10-3	TRBJ2-3	TGTGCCATCAGTGAGTCTTGGACTAGCGGGGGAGAAACAGATACGCAGTATTTT	CAISESWTSGGETDTQYF
TRBD1	NA	TRBV30	TRBJ2-7	TGTGCCTTTCTGAGGACAGGGACCTACGAGCAGTACTTC	CAFLRTGTYEQYF
TRBD1	NA	TRBV6-5	TRBJ1-2	TGTGCCAGCAGTTACGACAGGGCGCCCTATGGCTACACCTTC	CASSYDRAPYGYTF
TRBD1	once	TRBV5-8	TRBJ1-2	TGTGCCAGCAGCCCGACAGGGGGCGAGAGAGGCTACACCTTC	CASSPTGGERGYTF
TRBD2	NA	TRBV7-3	TRBJ2-7	TGTGCCAGCAGCCCAAACGGGGGGATCGACGAGCAGTACTTC	CASSPNGGIDEQYF
TRBD1	NA	TRBV9	TRBJ1-2	TGTGCCAGCAGCGCCGGAGGACAGGGCCATGGCTACACCTTC	CASSAGGQGHGYTF
NA	few	TRBV10-3	TRBJ1-3	TGTGCCATCAGTGGGCTGTTCTCTGGAAACACCATATATTTT	CAISGLFSGNTIYF
NA	NA	TRBV27	TRBJ2-5	TGTGCCAGCAGTTTAGGGCAAGGGGCCGGGGAGACCCAGTACTTC	CASSLGQGAGETQYF
NA	NA	TRBV18	TRBJ2-3	TGTGCCAGCTCACCAGGCTCAGATACGCAGTATTTT	CASSPGSDTQYF
NA	NA	TRBV10-2	TRBJ2-3	TGCGCCAGCAGTCCCGGACTGGGCTCCACAGATACGCAGTATTTT	CASSPGLGSTDTQYF
TRBD1	NA	TRBV6-5	TRBJ2-6	TGTGCCAGCAGTATGGACAGGGCTGGGGCCAACGTCCTGACTTTC	CASSMDRAGANVLTF
NA	NA	TRBV11-2	TRBJ1-4	TGTGCCAGCAGCCTCGGGGGAGTCGGTGAAAAACTGTTTTTT	CASSLGGVGEKLFF
TRBD2	once	TRBV9	TRBJ2-3	TGTGCCAGCAGGCTAACAGCGGGGGACACAGATACGCAGTATTTT	CASRLTAGDTDTQYF
NA	few	TRBV7-2	TRBJ2-5	TGTGCCAGCAGCCCACAGCCTTCCCAGCAAGAGACCCAGTACTTC	CASSPQPSQQETQYF